Shown below are 8 T cell receptor beta chains from a single sample sequenced in a study of CD8 T cells in ankylosing spondylitis. TCRdb passed the 5' RACE reads through MiXCR, listing each CDR3 protein once. Among fewer than 450,000 distinct CDR3 sequences listed, 15% to 20% were seen once. Study results and limitations: Among TCR beta sequences, a motif of several highly homologous variants appeared characteristic of ankylosing spondylitis blood.

These receptors' antigens are unknown. Source material: blood, either unsorted or a sorted T cell fraction (not recorded which). Every receptor here comes from a male donor with ankylosing spondylitis.

The chain employs TRBV4-2 and TRBJ2-3; 9 nucleotides align to TRBD2. Trimming at V came to 1 base and at J to 2 bases, leaving 7 bases not matched to a gene. Looked up from germline, CDR1 is LGHNA and CDR2 is YNFKEQ. The CDR3 length is 17 residues. CDR3 nucleotide sequence: TGTGCCAGCAGCCAAGTGGTCGGGACTAGCCCCACAGATACGCAGTATTTT. Its translation is CASSQVVGTSPTDTQYF.

The V call is TRBV11-3, the J call TRBJ1-2; D not certain. Per the germline V gene, CDR1 is SGHNT and CDR2 is YENEEA. The CDR3 runs 15 residues. Trimming took off 3 bases at V and 2 bases at J, with 13 bases between the two ends. CDR3 sequence: CASSFSYTGNYGYTF. The DNA of the CDR3 is TGTGCCAGCAGCTTTAGCTACACGGGAAACTATGGCTACACCTTC.

In its sample, this clonotype was seen a few times. The V call is TRBV12-3 or TRBV12-4, the J call TRBJ2-5; TRBD1 aligns across 11 bases. The CDR3 length is 15 residues. With 1 base clipped from V and 5 bases from J, the junction kept 3 bases outside the gene matches. The CDR3 loop reads CASSLGGTGGETQYF. The CDR3, as DNA: TGTGCCAGCAGTTTAGGCGGGACAGGGGGGGAGACCCAGTACTTC.

The sample holds a few counts of this clonotype. The V gene is TRBV7-2, the J gene TRBJ2-1; a weak D match, TRBD2 (5 bases). The CDR3 extends over 13 amino acids. Germline V gene lookup returns CDR1 SGHTA and CDR2 FQGNSA. V shed 5 bases and J shed 6 bases, with 11 bases lying between them. Written as DNA, the CDR3 is TGTGCCAGCAGCCATCGGACTGTCAATGAGCAGTTCTTC. Residues: CASSHRTVNEQFF.

The chain couples TRBV11-2 to TRBJ1-4, with D tentatively TRBD1 (5 bases). V lost 5 bases, J lost 8 bases, and 12 bases lay in between. The CDR3 covers 13 residues. Per germline, CDR1 SGHAT and CDR2 FQNNGV. The CDR3 sequence is CASSISGVEKLFF. As DNA, the CDR3 is TGTGCCAGCAGCATCTCGGGGGTGGAAAAACTGTTTTTT.

V is TRBV24-1 and J is TRBJ2-5; possibly TRBD1 for D (6 bases). Trimming cost V 4 bases and J 3 bases, with 17 bases left between them. This CDR3 is built from 16 residues. Per the germline V gene, CDR1 is KGHDR and CDR2 is SFDVKD. The CDR3 here is CATSDSSTGTKETQYF. The CDR3 bases are TGTGCCACCAGTGACTCGTCCACCGGGACAAAAGAGACCCAGTACTTC.

This clonotype came up a few times. The CDR3 nucleotides are TGTGCCAGCAGTTTAGGACACGGGGGTGAAGCTTTCTTT. Translating gives CASSLGHGGEAFF. This chain connects TRBV27 to TRBJ1-1, with a weak D call TRBD1 (5 bases). The V gene's germline CDR1 is MNHEY and CDR2 SMNVEV (reference sequence). With 2 bases removed from V and 7 bases from J, the gap between germline ends came to 11 bases. This CDR3 contains 13 residues.

This clonotype was detected a few times. The CDR3 coding sequence is TGCGCCAGCAGGCAGACAGGGTCCTACGAGCAGTACTTC. This sequence encodes CASRQTGSYEQYF. The chain recombines TRBV5-1 with TRBJ2-7; 7 bases map to TRBD1. This CDR3 is 13 amino acids long. Looked up from germline, CDR1 is SGHRS and CDR2 is YFSETQ. V lost 5 bases and J lost 1; bases outside the gene matches: 3. Combining the CDR3 with reference TRBV5-1 and TRBJ2-7 gives the whole variable domain KAGVTQTPRYLIKTRGQQVTLSCSPISGHRSVSWYQQTPGQGLQFLFEYFSETQRNKGNFPGRFSGRQFSNSRSEMNVSTLELGDSALYLCASRQTGSYEQYFGPGTRLTVT.